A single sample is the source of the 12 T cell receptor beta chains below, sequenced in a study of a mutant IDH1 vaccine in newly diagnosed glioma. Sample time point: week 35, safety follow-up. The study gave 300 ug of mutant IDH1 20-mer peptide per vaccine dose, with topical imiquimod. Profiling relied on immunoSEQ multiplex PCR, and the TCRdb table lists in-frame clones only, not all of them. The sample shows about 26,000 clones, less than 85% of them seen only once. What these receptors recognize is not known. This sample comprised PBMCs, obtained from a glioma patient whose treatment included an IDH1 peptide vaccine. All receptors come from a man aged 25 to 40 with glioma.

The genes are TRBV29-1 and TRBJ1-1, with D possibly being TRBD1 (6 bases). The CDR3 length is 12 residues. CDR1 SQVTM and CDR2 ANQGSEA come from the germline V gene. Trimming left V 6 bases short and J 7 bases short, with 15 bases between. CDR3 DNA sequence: TGCAGCGTGTCCTTTGACAGGAATGAAGCTTTCTTT. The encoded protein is CSVSFDRNEAFF.

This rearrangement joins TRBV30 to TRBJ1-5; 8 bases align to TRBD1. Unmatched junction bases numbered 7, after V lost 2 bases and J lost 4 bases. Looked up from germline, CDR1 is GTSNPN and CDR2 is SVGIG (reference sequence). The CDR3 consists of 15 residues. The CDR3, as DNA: TGTGCCTGGAGTAACGACAGGGGATGGAATCAGCCCCAGCATTTT. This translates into CAWSNDRGWNQPQHF.

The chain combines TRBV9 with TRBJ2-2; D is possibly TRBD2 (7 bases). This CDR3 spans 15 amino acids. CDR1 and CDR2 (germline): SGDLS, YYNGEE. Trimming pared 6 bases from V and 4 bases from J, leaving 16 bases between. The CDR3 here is CASTVEGGITGELFF. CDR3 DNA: TGTGCCAGCACCGTGGAGGGGGGGATCACCGGGGAGCTGTTTTTT.

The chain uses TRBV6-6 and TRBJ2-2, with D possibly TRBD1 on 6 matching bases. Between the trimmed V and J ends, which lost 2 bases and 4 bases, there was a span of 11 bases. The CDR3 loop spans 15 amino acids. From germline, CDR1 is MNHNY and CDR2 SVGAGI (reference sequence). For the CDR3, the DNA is TGTGCCAGCAGTTACGCGCAGGGGACCACCGGGGAGCTGTTTTTT. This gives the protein CASSYAQGTTGELFF.

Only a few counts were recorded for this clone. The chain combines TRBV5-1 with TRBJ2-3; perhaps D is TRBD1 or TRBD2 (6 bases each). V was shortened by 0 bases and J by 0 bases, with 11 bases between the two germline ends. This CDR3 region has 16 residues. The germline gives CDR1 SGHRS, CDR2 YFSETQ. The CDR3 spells CASSLAGGISTDTQYF. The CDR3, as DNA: TGCGCCAGCAGCTTGGCCGGGGGCATTAGCACAGATACGCAGTATTTT.

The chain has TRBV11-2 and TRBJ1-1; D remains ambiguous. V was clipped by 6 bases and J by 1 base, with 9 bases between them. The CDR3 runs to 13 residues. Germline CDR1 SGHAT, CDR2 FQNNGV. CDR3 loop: CASSRWWNTEAFF. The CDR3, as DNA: TGTGCCAGCAGTCGATGGTGGAACACTGAAGCTTTCTTT.

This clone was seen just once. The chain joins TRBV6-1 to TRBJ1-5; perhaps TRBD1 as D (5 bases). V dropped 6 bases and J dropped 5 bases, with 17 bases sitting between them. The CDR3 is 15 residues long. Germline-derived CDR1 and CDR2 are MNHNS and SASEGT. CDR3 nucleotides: TGTGCCAGCAGGACCCCCGACAGCCCCGATCAGCCCCAGCATTTT. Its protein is CASRTPDSPDQPQHF.

The CDR3 DNA reads as TGCAGTGCTCGAGGAGTCTATGGCTACACCTTC. It specifies CSARGVYGYTF. The chain joins TRBV20-1 to TRBJ1-2; unclear D gene. Germline loops: CDR1 DFQATT, CDR2 SNEGSKA (reference sequence). The V and J ends lost 5 bases and 4 bases respectively, with 8 bases between them. CDR3 length: 11 amino acids.

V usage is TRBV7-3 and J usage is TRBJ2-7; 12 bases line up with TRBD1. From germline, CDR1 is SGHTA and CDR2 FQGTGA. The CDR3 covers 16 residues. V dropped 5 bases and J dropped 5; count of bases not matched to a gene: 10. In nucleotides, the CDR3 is TGTGCCAGCAGCCCTCAAGGGGGGGACAGGGGGCACGAGCAGTACTTC. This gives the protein CASSPQGGDRGHEQYF.

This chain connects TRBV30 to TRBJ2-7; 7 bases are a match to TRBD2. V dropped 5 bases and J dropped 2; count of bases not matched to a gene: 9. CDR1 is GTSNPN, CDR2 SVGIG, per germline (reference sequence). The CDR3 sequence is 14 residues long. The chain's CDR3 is CAWVGRIETYEQYF. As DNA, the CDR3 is TGTGCCTGGGTCGGGAGGATAGAAACCTACGAGCAGTACTTC.

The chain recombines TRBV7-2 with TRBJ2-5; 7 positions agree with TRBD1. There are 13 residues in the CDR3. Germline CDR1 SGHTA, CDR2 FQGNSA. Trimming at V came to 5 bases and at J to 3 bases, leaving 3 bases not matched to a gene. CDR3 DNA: TGTGCCAGCAGCCTAACAGGGGAAGAGACCCAGTACTTC. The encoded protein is CASSLTGEETQYF.

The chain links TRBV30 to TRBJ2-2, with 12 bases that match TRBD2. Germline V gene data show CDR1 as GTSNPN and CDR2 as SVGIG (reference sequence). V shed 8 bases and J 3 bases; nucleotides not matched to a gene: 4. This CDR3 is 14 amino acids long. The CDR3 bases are TGTGCCGCGACTAGCGGGAGACACACCGGGGAGCTGTTTTTT. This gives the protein CAATSGRHTGELFF.